The source of this TCR beta chain is a study of shared clonotypes between healthy human individuals. Study outcomes and limitations: Specimens sampled were limited to blood, with tissue repertoires likely differing.

Deep-level settings were used for running the assay. Profiling relied on immunoSEQ multiplex PCR, and the TCRdb table lists in-frame clones only, not all of them. The sample gives about 450,000 clones, less than 80% of which show up once; 9.5% to 15% is in the top ten. This clone was seen a handful of times. What it recognizes is unknown. Relative to the germline gene, one junction end is altered; a read error may explain this. The same CDR3 arises from other DNA sequences in this sample as well. The CDR3 is 13 residues long. Input material: PBMCs. The sequence came from a woman aged 40 to 50 in good health. Some clones in this sample may be carry-over from other donors' samples. The rearrangement links TRBV5-7 to TRBJ1-1; D is unresolved. TRBV5-7 carries the ORF label, with uncertain function. This CDR3 is CASSLEGNTEAFF. The CDR3 region has the DNA TGTGCAAGCAGCTTGGAAGGGAACACTGAAGCTTTCTTT.